A selection of T cell receptor beta chains follows, all from one sample in a study of blood T cell repertoires in COVID-19. Repertoires were generated with immunoSEQ multiplex PCR, while TCRdb's copy carries only in-frame clones and drops some. The table has approximately 350,000 clones, 89% seen once; the top ten hold approximately 3%. The sequenced material came from peripheral blood. All receptors come from a young woman with COVID-19, enrolled during active disease. Each CDR3 is given with its conserved first and last residue. Fields, in order: clone size, V gene, J gene, D gene, CDR3 DNA, CDR3 protein. D genes are given only for firm matches. For some rows the clone size is stated as once, few or many, or as a class when expanded; others skip it.

clone_size: once; v_call: TRBV2; j_call: TRBJ2-7; d_call: TRBD2; cdr3_nt: TGTGCCAGCAGTGAAGCGAGGACTAGCGGGGGACGGGTCGGTGAGCAGTACTTC; cdr3_aa: CASSEARTSGGRVGEQYF
clone_size: -; v_call: TRBV6-5; j_call: TRBJ2-3; d_call: TRBD1; cdr3_nt: TGTGCCAGCAGTCAGACAGGGGGCCGGACAGATACGCAGTATTTT; cdr3_aa: CASSQTGGRTDTQYF
clone_size: few; v_call: TRBV19; j_call: TRBJ2-2; d_call: TRBD1; cdr3_nt: TGTGCCAGTAGCGAGGGACAGGGTGCCGGTGAGCTGTTTTTT; cdr3_aa: CASSEGQGAGELFF
clone_size: -; v_call: TRBV24-1; j_call: TRBJ2-3; d_call: -; cdr3_nt: TGTGCCACCGGGCGGGGCGGTACTATGCAAGATACGCAGTATTTT; cdr3_aa: CATGRGGTMQDTQYF
clone_size: once; v_call: TRBV5-1; j_call: TRBJ2-1; d_call: TRBD2; cdr3_nt: TGCGCCAGCAGCTTGGGTAGCGGGGGACCCTACAATGAGCAGTTCTTC; cdr3_aa: CASSLGSGGPYNEQFF
clone_size: -; v_call: TRBV30; j_call: TRBJ2-1; d_call: -; cdr3_nt: TGTGCCTGGAGTGAACAGCCTGAGCAGTTCTTC; cdr3_aa: CAWSEQPEQFF
clone_size: -; v_call: TRBV12-3/TRBV12-4; j_call: TRBJ1-2; d_call: TRBD1; cdr3_nt: TGTGCCAGTACGACAGGGGGCTTGGGCTACACCTTC; cdr3_aa: CASTTGGLGYTF
clone_size: -; v_call: TRBV9; j_call: TRBJ1-3; d_call: TRBD1; cdr3_nt: TGTGCCAGCAGCCCCCGCGGACAGGGAGGTAGTGGAAACACCATATATTTT; cdr3_aa: CASSPRGQGGSGNTIYF
clone_size: -; v_call: TRBV27; j_call: TRBJ1-6; d_call: -; cdr3_nt: TGTGCCAGCAGTTTAATCGACAGATATTCACCCCTCCACTTT; cdr3_aa: CASSLIDRYSPLHF
clone_size: once; v_call: TRBV2; j_call: TRBJ1-2; d_call: TRBD1; cdr3_nt: TGTGCCAGCAGTGAAGCGAGACAGGGTGTCTATGGCTACACCTTC; cdr3_aa: CASSEARQGVYGYTF
clone_size: -; v_call: TRBV4-1; j_call: TRBJ2-3; d_call: TRBD2; cdr3_nt: TGCGCCAGCAGCCAAGGGACTAGCGGGGGTCGCACAGATACGCAGTATTTT; cdr3_aa: CASSQGTSGGRTDTQYF
clone_size: -; v_call: TRBV3-1/TRBV3-2; j_call: TRBJ2-3; d_call: TRBD2; cdr3_nt: TGTGCCAGCAGCCATCGGGGGGGCGATAGCACAGATACGCAGTATTTT; cdr3_aa: CASSHRGGDSTDTQYF
clone_size: -; v_call: TRBV19; j_call: TRBJ2-3; d_call: -; cdr3_nt: TGTGCCAGTAGTATCTCTAGCAGGGGTCCCACAGATACGCAGTATTTT; cdr3_aa: CASSISSRGPTDTQYF
clone_size: -; v_call: TRBV29-1; j_call: TRBJ1-4; d_call: -; cdr3_nt: TGCAGCGTTGAAAGCCGGGTTGGTGAAAAACTGTTTTTT; cdr3_aa: CSVESRVGEKLFF
clone_size: -; v_call: TRBV12-2; j_call: TRBJ1-6; d_call: -; cdr3_nt: TGTGCAAGTCCCATTTCCCTCCACTTT; cdr3_aa: CASPISLHF
clone_size: -; v_call: TRBV28; j_call: TRBJ1-6; d_call: -; cdr3_nt: TGTGCCAGCAGTTCACCCGGGAATTCACCCCTCCACTTT; cdr3_aa: CASSSPGNSPLHF
clone_size: -; v_call: TRBV5-1; j_call: TRBJ2-7; d_call: TRBD1; cdr3_nt: TGCGCCAGCAAGGAGGGGGACAGGGCTTTCGCCTACGAGCAGTACTTC; cdr3_aa: CASKEGDRAFAYEQYF
clone_size: -; v_call: TRBV4-3; j_call: TRBJ2-3; d_call: -; cdr3_nt: TGCGCCAGCAGCCAAATATGGGGGGGCACAGATACGCAGTATTTT; cdr3_aa: CASSQIWGGTDTQYF